This passage covers 28 T cell receptor beta chains from one sample sequenced in a study of blood T cells in healthy people across ages (dated by TCRdb to the mid-2010s). The library came from 5' RACE. TCRdb lists the instrument as Illumina HiSeq 2500. A second PCR of about 7 to 12 cycles was run with a J-beta primer mix and a sample-barcoded 5' primer. TCRdb cleaned the public reads at Q25 with fastp, built clones with MiXCR and kept in-frame beta chains. Entries are consolidated by CDR3 protein sequence, retaining the most common genes and DNA. This sample gives 540,000 or so distinct CDR3 sequences in total; around 24% of them show up just once. Around 10% of the sample is taken by the ten largest. These data also featured in a second study, about T cells of mothers and their children.

Sequencing input: blood. The receptor source for this set is a boy aged 5 to 17 in good health.

This clonotype came up a few times. V gene TRBV6-5 combines with J gene TRBJ1-2; no firm D call. V was clipped by 4 bases and J by 6 bases, with 9 bases between them. CDR3 length: 12 amino acids. Germline CDR1 reads MNHEY; CDR2 reads SVGAGI. The CDR3 reads CASSSPVDGYTF. The CDR3, as DNA: TGTGCCAGCAGTTCCCCAGTAGATGGCTACACCTTC.

CDR3 loop: CASSAGSQGDWETQYF. The CDR3 bases are TGTGCCAGCAGCGCGGGTAGCCAGGGGGATTGGGAGACCCAGTACTTC. The J gene is TRBJ2-5, the V gene TRBV5-5, with 7 nucleotides matching TRBD1. CDR1 is SGHKS, CDR2 YYEKEE, per germline (reference sequence). With V trimmed by 4 bases and J by 5 bases, 14 bases remained unmatched. The CDR3 covers 16 residues.

The genes are TRBV6-1 and TRBJ2-2; maybe TRBD1 (5 bases). CDR1 MNHNS and CDR2 SASEGT come from the germline V gene. V lost 6 bases and J 6 bases, leaving 20 bases between the germline ends. The CDR3 is 16 amino acids. CDR3 region: CASSEFWGLSSGELFF. CDR3 DNA sequence: TGTGCCAGCAGCGAGTTTTGGGGCCTATCGTCCGGGGAGCTGTTTTTT.

This clonotype was seen many times. The chain joins TRBV9 to TRBJ1-1; D is ambiguous. The CDR3 has 14 residues. Germline V gene data show CDR1 as SGDLS and CDR2 as YYNGEE. The V gene lost 3 bases and the J gene lost 1 base, with 10 bases spanning the gap. CDR3 amino acids: CASSGPGQNTEAFF. The CDR3 DNA reads as TGTGCCAGCAGCGGGCCGGGTCAGAACACTGAAGCTTTCTTT.

This chain uses TRBV11-2 with TRBJ1-6, with D possibly TRBD1 on 5 matching bases. This CDR3 has 17 amino acids. CDR1 and CDR2 (germline): SGHAT, FQNNGV. The V end lost 1 base, the J end lost 4 bases, and 14 bases lay between the germline ends. CDR3 in DNA: TGTGCCAGCAGCTTAGCTGAAGGGGCCGAATATAATTCACCCCTCCACTTT. Its protein product is CASSLAEGAEYNSPLHF.

The chain is built from TRBV9 and TRBJ1-4; the match to TRBD1 covers 7 bases. Trimming removed 2 bases from V and 7 bases from J; junction bases left unmatched: 8. Germline CDR1 reads SGDLS; CDR2 reads YYNGEE. The CDR3 consists of 15 residues. The CDR3 spells CASSVQGGEREKLFF. The CDR3 DNA sequence: TGTGCCAGCAGCGTTCAGGGGGGGGAACGTGAAAAACTGTTTTTT. Together with reference TRBV9 and TRBJ1-4, the CDR3 gives the full variable domain: DSGVTQTPKHLITATGQRVTLRCSPRSGDLSVYWYQQSLDQGLQFLIQYYNGEERAKGNILERFSAQQFPDLHSELNLSSLELGDSALYFCASSVQGGEREKLFFGSGTQLSVL.

The rearrangement uses TRBV20-1 and TRBJ2-5; TRBD2 matches 12 bases. The CDR3 totals 16 residues. After removal of 4 bases from V and 5 bases from J, the junction contained 11 bases not matched to a gene. Germline values: CDR1 DFQATT, CDR2 SNEGSKA (reference sequence). This chain's CDR3 is CSATGTSGRVGETQYF. The CDR3 bases are TGCAGTGCTACCGGGACTAGCGGGCGAGTTGGGGAGACCCAGTACTTC.

The chain uses TRBV7-9 and TRBJ2-1; D not certain. Germline CDR1 reads SEHNR; CDR2 reads FQNEAQ (reference sequence). Trimming removed 0 bases at V and 5 bases at J, with 8 bases between. CDR3 length: 14 amino acids. The DNA for the CDR3 is TGTGCCAGCAGCTTAGCCCTAGGGAACAATGAGCAGTTCTTC. Translation: CASSLALGNNEQFF.

This clonotype was seen many times. The chain recombines TRBV20-1 with TRBJ2-3; D remains ambiguous. Germline CDR1 DFQATT, CDR2 SNEGSKA (reference sequence). This CDR3 has 15 amino acids. V dropped 6 bases and J dropped 0 bases, with 16 bases sitting between them. CDR3 DNA sequence: TGCAGTGCACCGAAGGCCCCGAGTAGCACAGATACGCAGTATTTT. Protein sequence: CSAPKAPSSTDTQYF.

V gene TRBV20-1 combines with J gene TRBJ2-7; 7 bases fit TRBD1. The CDR3 has 14 residues. Trimming at V came to 3 bases and at J to 0 bases, leaving 5 bases not matched to a gene. Per germline, CDR1 DFQATT and CDR2 SNEGSKA (reference sequence). CDR3 in DNA: TGCAGTGCTAGGAAGGGGGCAAGCTCCTACGAGCAGTACTTC. Its translation is CSARKGASSYEQYF.

This clonotype has just a few counts. This chain uses TRBV6-6 with TRBJ2-7; tentatively, D is TRBD2 (6 bases). The CDR3 has 14 amino acids. Per the germline V gene, CDR1 is MNHNY and CDR2 is SVGAGI (reference sequence). V was cut by 0 bases and J by 2 bases, with 8 bases left in between. This chain's CDR3 is CASSYSEGTYEQYF. The CDR3 nucleotides are TGTGCCAGCAGTTACTCGGAGGGTACCTACGAGCAGTACTTC.

This clonotype was recorded many times. The chain couples TRBV6-1 to TRBJ2-5; maybe TRBD2 (7 bases). V was pared by 6 bases and J by 5 bases, with 28 bases between. CDR1 and CDR2 from the germline V gene are MNHNS and SASEGT. This CDR3 has 18 residues. The CDR3 here is CASSSRRTARGGLETQYF. DNA of the CDR3: TGTGCCAGCAGCTCCAGACGAACGGCTAGGGGGGGCCTTGAGACCCAGTACTTC.

This clonotype has a handful of counts. The rearrangement links TRBV27 to TRBJ2-3; D assignment may be TRBD1 or TRBD2 (8 bases each). The CDR3 extends over 16 amino acids. Germline V CDR1 and CDR2: MNHEY, SMNVEV (reference sequence). Deletions cut 5 bases from V and 0 bases from J, with 15 bases between. The CDR3 spells CASSAGGQASTDTQYF. DNA of the CDR3: TGTGCCAGCAGTGCGGGGGGACAGGCGAGCACAGATACGCAGTATTTT.

This chain uses TRBV7-2 with TRBJ2-7, with 9 bases identical to TRBD2. V lost 5 bases and J lost 3; bases outside the gene matches: 5. The CDR3 has 14 residues. The germline gives CDR1 SGHTA, CDR2 FQGNSA. Here the CDR3 reads CASSAGLASYEQYF. CDR3 DNA sequence: TGTGCCAGCAGCGCGGGACTAGCTAGCTACGAGCAGTACTTC.

J is TRBJ1-2 and V is TRBV2; D may be TRBD1 (5 bases). CDR3 length: 18 residues. Trimming removed 2 bases from V and 3 bases from J, with 22 bases in between. The germline gives CDR1 SNHLY, CDR2 FYNNEI. The CDR3 reads CASSESGGALPRDYGYTF. CDR3 nucleotide sequence: TGTGCCAGCAGTGAATCGGGGGGAGCTCTCCCACGGGACTATGGCTACACCTTC.

This clonotype was seen a handful of times. J is TRBJ2-1 and V is TRBV20-1; D is unresolved. The germline V gene has CDR1 DFQATT and CDR2 SNEGSKA (reference sequence). V lost 2 bases, J lost 8 bases, and 16 bases lay in between. This CDR3 has 14 residues. As DNA, the CDR3 is TGCAGTGCTAGAAAACCCCTTGTTTGGGATGAGCAGTTCTTC. Translating gives CSARKPLVWDEQFF.

This chain connects TRBV20-1 to TRBJ2-1; 10 bases are a match to TRBD2. V lost 5 bases, J lost 2 bases, and 15 bases stayed unmatched. Per germline, CDR1 DFQATT and CDR2 SNEGSKA (reference sequence). There are 18 residues in the CDR3. The CDR3 loop is CSAPNPKKREGPYNEQFF. The CDR3 DNA is TGCAGTGCTCCCAACCCGAAAAAGCGGGAGGGCCCCTACAATGAGCAGTTCTTC.

The rearrangement uses TRBV14 and TRBJ1-5; D may be TRBD1 (6 bases). Germline V CDR1 and CDR2: SGHDN, FVKESK. The ends were cut back, 0 bases at V and 7 bases at J, with 16 bases in the middle. There are 16 residues in the CDR3. The CDR3 loop reads CASSQDLGTPKQPQHF. CDR3 DNA sequence: TGTGCCAGCAGCCAAGATCTCGGGACACCTAAGCAGCCCCAGCATTTT. The full variable domain, its missing parts supplied by reference TRBV14 and TRBJ1-5, is EAGVTQFPSHSVIEKGQTVTLRCDPISGHDNLYWYRRVMGKEIKFLLHFVKESKQDESGMPNNRFLAERTGGTYSTLKVQPAELEDSGVYFCASSQDLGTPKQPQHFGDGTRLSIL.

In this sample, this clonotype turned up a few times. The V call is TRBV7-9, the J call TRBJ2-7, with a possible D match to TRBD1 (6 bases). The CDR3 length is 14 residues. CDR1 is SEHNR, CDR2 FQNEAQ, per germline (reference sequence). The V gene lost 6 bases and the J gene lost 2 bases, with 14 bases spanning the gap. CDR3 DNA: TGTGCCAGCAGACAGGGCGTCGAGACCTACGAGCAGTACTTC. Translation gives CASRQGVETYEQYF.

This clonotype occurred a few times. The rearrangement uses TRBV4-3 and TRBJ2-5; 13 bases map to TRBD2. Trimming cost V 4 bases and J 3 bases; bases outside gene matches: 2. The CDR3 is 15 amino acids. The germline gives CDR1 LGHNA, CDR2 YSLEER. The chain's CDR3 is CASSRGLAGEETQYF. CDR3 bases: TGCGCCAGCAGCCGTGGACTAGCGGGAGAAGAGACCCAGTACTTC.

About this clonotype itself: This could be a read error, since a much larger clone is one nucleotide away. This chain uses TRBV5-1 with TRBJ2-1; 10 nucleotides line up with TRBD2. The closer fit of TRBJ2-7 to the DNA end suggests the J call may be wrong. CDR1 and CDR2 (germline): SGHRS, YFSETQ. The CDR3 covers 14 residues. CDR3 DNA: TGCGCCAGCAGTTCCCTAGCGGGAGACCGGGGGCAGTACTTC. Protein: CASSSLAGDRGQYF.

The J gene is TRBJ2-1, the V gene TRBV6-2 or TRBV6-3, with D perhaps TRBD1 or TRBD2 (5 bases each). The CDR3 runs to 15 residues. CDR1 MNHEY and CDR2 SVGEGT come from the germline V gene. Trimming cost V 2 bases and J 2 bases, with 10 bases left between them. The CDR3 region is CASSYQWGTYNEQFF. In nucleotides, the CDR3 is TGTGCCAGCAGTTACCAGTGGGGGACCTACAATGAGCAGTTCTTC.

The table lists this clonotype with many counts. The J gene is TRBJ2-2, the V gene TRBV28; D gene uncertain. The ends were cut back, 0 bases at V and 3 bases at J, with 2 bases in the middle. CDR3 length: 13 residues. In germline, CDR1 is MDHEN, CDR2 SYDVKM. For the CDR3, the DNA is TGTGCCAGCAGTTTATGGGACACCGGGGAGCTGTTTTTT. Translation: CASSLWDTGELFF.

The chain combines TRBV4-3 with TRBJ2-1, with 7 bases lining up with TRBD2. Unmatched junction bases numbered 5, after V lost 0 bases and J lost 0 bases. Germline V gene sequence: CDR1 LGHNA, CDR2 YSLEER. The CDR3 has 17 residues. The CDR3 loop is CASSQDWEGISYNEQFF. The CDR3 DNA reads TGCGCCAGCAGCCAAGATTGGGAGGGAATCTCCTACAATGAGCAGTTCTTC.

CDR3 nucleotides: TGTGCCAGCAGTTACTCTTTCTTTGGATCTAGCACAGATACGCAGTATTTT. Translated: CASSYSFFGSSTDTQYF. J is TRBJ2-3 and V is TRBV6-2 or TRBV6-3; D is unresolved. The CDR3 runs 17 residues. Germline V gene sequence: CDR1 MNHEY, CDR2 SVGEGT. V was clipped by 0 bases and J by 0 bases, with 13 bases between them.

The chain joins TRBV27 to TRBJ2-7; D gene ambiguous. V was cut by 3 bases and J by 2 bases, with 8 bases left in between. Germline V gene lookup returns CDR1 MNHEY and CDR2 SMNVEV (reference sequence). CDR3 size: 13 residues. The CDR3 protein is CASSFRQAYEQYF. The CDR3 DNA reads TGTGCCAGCAGTTTCCGGCAGGCCTACGAGCAGTACTTC.

The J gene is TRBJ2-3, the V gene TRBV18; 13 bases map to TRBD2. The CDR3 runs 19 residues. The V and J ends lost 6 bases and 3 bases, in that order; junction bases with no gene match: 15. Germline V lookup: CDR1 KGHSH, CDR2 LQKENI. The CDR3 nucleotides are TGTGCCAGCTCGCCCGAAAGCGATCTACTAGCGGGGGGGACAGATACGCAGTATTTT. It translates to CASSPESDLLAGGTDTQYF.

The rearrangement uses TRBV20-1 and TRBJ2-1; maybe TRBD2 (5 bases). The last part of the DNA fits TRBJ2-7 better; the J call may be wrong. Germline CDR1 and CDR2: DFQATT and SNEGSKA (reference sequence). This CDR3 comprises 16 residues. CDR3 nucleotide sequence: TGCAGTGCTAGAGAGCGAGGAGGAAGGAGGCTCTACGAGCAGTACTTC. This codes for CSARERGGRRLYEQYF.